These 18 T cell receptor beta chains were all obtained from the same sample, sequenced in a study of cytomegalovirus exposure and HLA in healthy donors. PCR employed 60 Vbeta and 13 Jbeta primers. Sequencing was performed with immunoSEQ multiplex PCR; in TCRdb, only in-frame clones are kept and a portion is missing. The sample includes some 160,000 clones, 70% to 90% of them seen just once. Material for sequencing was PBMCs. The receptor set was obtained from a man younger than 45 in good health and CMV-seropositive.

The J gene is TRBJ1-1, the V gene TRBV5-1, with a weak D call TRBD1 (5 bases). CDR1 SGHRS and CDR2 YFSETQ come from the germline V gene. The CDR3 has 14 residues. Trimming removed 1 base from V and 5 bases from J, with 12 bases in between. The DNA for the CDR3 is TGCGCCAGCAGCTTGCAGGGTACGTGGACTGAAGCTTTCTTT. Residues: CASSLQGTWTEAFF.

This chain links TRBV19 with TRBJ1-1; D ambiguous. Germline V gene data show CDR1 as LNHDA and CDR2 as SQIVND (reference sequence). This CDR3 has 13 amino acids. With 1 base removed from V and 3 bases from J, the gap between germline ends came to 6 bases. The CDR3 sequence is CASSIGRDTEAFF. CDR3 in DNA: TGTGCCAGTAGTATAGGGAGGGACACTGAAGCTTTCTTT.

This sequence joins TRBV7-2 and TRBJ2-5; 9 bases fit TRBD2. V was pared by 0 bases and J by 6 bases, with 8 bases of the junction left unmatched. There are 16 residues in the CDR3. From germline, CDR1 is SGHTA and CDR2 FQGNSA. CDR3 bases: TGTGCCAGCAGCTTAGCTAGCGGGAGTCGGGGAAAGACCCAGTACTTC. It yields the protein CASSLASGSRGKTQYF.

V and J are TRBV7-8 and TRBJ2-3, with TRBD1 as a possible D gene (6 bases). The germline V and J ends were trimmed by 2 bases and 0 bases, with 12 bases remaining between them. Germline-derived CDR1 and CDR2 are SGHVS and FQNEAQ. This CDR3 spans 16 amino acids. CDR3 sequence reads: CASSLRGGPSTDTQYF. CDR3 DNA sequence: TGTGCCAGCAGCTTACGAGGGGGTCCTAGCACAGATACGCAGTATTTT.

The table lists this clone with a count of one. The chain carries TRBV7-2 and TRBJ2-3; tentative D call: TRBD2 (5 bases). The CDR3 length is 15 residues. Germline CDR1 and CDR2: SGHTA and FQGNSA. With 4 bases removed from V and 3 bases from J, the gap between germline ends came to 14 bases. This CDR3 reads CASSYDFTGTDTQYF. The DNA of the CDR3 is TGTGCCAGCAGCTACGACTTTACGGGGACAGATACGCAGTATTTT.

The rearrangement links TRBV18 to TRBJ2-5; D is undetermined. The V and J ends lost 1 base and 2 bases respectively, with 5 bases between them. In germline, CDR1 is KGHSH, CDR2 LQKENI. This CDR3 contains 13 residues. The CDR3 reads CASSPHKQETQYF. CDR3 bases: TGTGCCAGCTCACCACACAAACAAGAGACCCAGTACTTC.

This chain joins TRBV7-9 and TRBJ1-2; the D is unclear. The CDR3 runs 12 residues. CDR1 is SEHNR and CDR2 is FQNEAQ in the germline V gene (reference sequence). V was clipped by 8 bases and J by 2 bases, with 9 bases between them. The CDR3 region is CASGGLNYGYTF. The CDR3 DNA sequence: TGTGCCAGCGGTGGACTGAACTATGGCTACACCTTC.

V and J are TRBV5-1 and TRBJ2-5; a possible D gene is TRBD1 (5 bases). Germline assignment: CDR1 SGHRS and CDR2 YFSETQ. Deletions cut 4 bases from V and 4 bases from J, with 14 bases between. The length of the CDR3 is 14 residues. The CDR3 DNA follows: TGCGCCAGCAGCGTGAAACAGGAAACAGAGACCCAGTACTTC. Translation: CASSVKQETETQYF.

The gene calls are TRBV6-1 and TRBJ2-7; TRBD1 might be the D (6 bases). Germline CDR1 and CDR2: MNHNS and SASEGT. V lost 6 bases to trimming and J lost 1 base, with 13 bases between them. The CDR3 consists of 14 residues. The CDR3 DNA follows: TGTGCCAGCAGACCTTTTACAGGGTCCTACGAGCAGTACGTC. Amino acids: CASRPFTGSYEQYV.

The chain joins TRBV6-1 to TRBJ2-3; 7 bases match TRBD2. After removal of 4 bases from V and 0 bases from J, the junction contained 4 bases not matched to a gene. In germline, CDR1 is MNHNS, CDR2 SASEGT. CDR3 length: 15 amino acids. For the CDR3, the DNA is TGTGCCAGCAGTGCCTATAGCGGGAGCACAGATACGCAGTATTTT. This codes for CASSAYSGSTDTQYF.

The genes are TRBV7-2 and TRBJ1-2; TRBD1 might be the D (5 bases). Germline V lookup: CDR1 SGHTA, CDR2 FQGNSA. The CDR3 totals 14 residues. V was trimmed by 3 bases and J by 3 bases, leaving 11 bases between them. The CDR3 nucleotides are TGTGCCAGCAGCTTGTCAACAGGTTACTATGGCTACACCTTC. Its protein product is CASSLSTGYYGYTF. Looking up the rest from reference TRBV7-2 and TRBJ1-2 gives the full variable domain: GAGVSQSPSNKVTEKGKDVELRCDPISGHTALYWYRQSLGQGLEFLIYFQGNSAPDKSGLPSDRFSAERTGGSVSTLTIQRTQQEDSAVYLCASSLSTGYYGYTFGSGTRLTVV.

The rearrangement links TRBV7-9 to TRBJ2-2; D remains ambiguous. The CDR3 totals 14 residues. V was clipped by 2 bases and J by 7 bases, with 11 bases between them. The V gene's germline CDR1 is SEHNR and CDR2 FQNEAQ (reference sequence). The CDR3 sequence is CASSLQRFGGELFF. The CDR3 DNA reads TGTGCCAGCAGCTTACAGAGGTTCGGCGGGGAGCTGTTTTTT.

The CDR3 sequence: CASSEGHSGNTIYF. CDR3 bases: TGTGCCAGCTCAGAGGGTCACTCTGGAAACACCATATATTTT. The chain links TRBV18 to TRBJ1-3; D remains ambiguous. Germline CDR1 reads KGHSH; CDR2 reads LQKENI. This CDR3 contains 14 residues. V shed 5 bases and J shed 0 bases, with 8 bases lying between them.

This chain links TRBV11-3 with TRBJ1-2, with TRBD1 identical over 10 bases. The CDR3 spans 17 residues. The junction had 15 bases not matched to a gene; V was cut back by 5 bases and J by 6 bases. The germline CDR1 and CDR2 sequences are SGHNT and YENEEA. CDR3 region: CASSQSGRDRGKNGYTF. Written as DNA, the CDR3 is TGTGCCAGCAGCCAGTCTGGCCGGGACAGGGGAAAGAATGGCTACACCTTC.

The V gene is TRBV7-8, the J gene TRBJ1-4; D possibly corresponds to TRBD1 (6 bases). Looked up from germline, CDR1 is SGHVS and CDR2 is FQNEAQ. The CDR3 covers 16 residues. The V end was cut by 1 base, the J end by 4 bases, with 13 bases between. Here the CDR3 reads CASSLEGEGVNEKLFF. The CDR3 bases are TGTGCCAGCAGCTTAGAGGGAGAGGGGGTTAATGAAAAACTGTTTTTT.

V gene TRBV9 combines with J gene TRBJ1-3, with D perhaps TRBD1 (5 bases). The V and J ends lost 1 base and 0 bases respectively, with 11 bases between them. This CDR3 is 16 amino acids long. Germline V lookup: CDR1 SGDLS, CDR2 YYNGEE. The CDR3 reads CASSVSGAASGNTIYF. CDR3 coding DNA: TGTGCCAGCAGCGTAAGCGGGGCAGCCTCTGGAAACACCATATATTTT.

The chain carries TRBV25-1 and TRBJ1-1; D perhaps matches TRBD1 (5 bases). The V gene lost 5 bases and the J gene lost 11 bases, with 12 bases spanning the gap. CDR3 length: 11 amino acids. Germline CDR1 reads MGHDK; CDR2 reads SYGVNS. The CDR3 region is CASSIAGRAFF. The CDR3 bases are TGTGCCAGCAGTATTGCGGGGCGGGCTTTCTTT.

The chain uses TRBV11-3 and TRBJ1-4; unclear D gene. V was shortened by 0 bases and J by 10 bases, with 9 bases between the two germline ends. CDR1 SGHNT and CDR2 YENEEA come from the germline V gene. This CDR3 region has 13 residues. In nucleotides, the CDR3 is TGTGCCAGCAGCTTAGATCGGGGTGGAAAACTGTTTTTT. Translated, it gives CASSLDRGGKLFF.